This T cell receptor (beta chain) stems from a study of cytomegalovirus exposure and HLA in healthy donors. Background on the study: In an earlier analysis, 90 million to 130 million unique TCR beta sequences were found from 150 million to 200 million T cells. The study's early data release held about 77 million unique TCRs from HLA-typed donors.

PCR primers comprised 60 Vbeta and 13 Jbeta primers. Some clones are missing from TCRdb's copy, which holds only in-frame ones; the method was immunoSEQ multiplex PCR. The sample holds about 78,000 clones; 80% are singletons and the top ten take approximately 30%. Points from the study as a whole: In a later analysis, a genetic analysis reported fewer productive-TCR N-insertions in an Asian-associated ancestry cluster than the cohort average. According to an earlier analysis, most TCR beta V segments yielded productive rearrangements about 90% or about 30% of the time.

V dropped 6 bases and J dropped 0 bases, with 9 bases sitting between them. Germline V CDR1 and CDR2: SNHLY, FYNNEI. The CDR3 has 15 amino acids. On this clone: No antigen is known for it.

The sequence derives from a middle-aged man in good health and CMV-seropositive. This rearrangement joins TRBV2 to TRBJ2-6; TRBD1 might be the D (5 bases). Sequenced: PBMCs. The CDR3 region is CASRTAHSGANVLTF. DNA of the CDR3: TGTGCCAGCAGGACAGCGCACTCTGGGGCCAACGTCCTGACTTTC. The full variable domain, in which reference TRBV2 and TRBJ2-6 provide the parts outside the CDR3, is EPEVTQTPSHQVTQMGQEVILRCVPISNHLYFYWYRQILGQKVEFLVSFYNNEISEKSEIFDDQFSVERPDGSNFTLKIRSTKLEDSAMYFCASRTAHSGANVLTFGAGSRLTVL.